This T cell receptor beta chain was recorded in a study of identical twins. Study outcomes and limitations: Among beta out-of-frame sequences, excess sharing between twins appeared weaker. Instead of following the same donors, the conclusions were based on cross-sectional statistical analysis. Abundant beta clonotypes from cord blood had fewer insertions, unlike memory repertoires, which showed none.

The germline V gene encodes CDR1 SGHKS and CDR2 YYEKEE (reference sequence). The CDR3 extends over 13 amino acids. V lost 1 base and J lost 6, with 11 bases in between. In its sample, this clonotype was seen a few times. The antigen remains unidentified. The cDNA had a unique molecular identifier and a template-switch universal primer site. One entry per CDR3 protein results from TCRdb running MiXCR on the 5' RACE reads. The profile covers 240,000 or so distinct CDR3 sequences, with 5.5% to 7% appearing a single time and approximately 3.7% taken by the ten largest. The same data also went into a second study, on yellow fever vaccine responses in identical twins.

Sequencing was done on a sample of memory (CD45RO+) T cells sorted from blood. The clonotype was recovered from a woman aged 18-35 years in good health. The chain links TRBV5-5 to TRBJ2-7; maybe TRBD1 (5 bases). The CDR3, as DNA: TGTGCCAGCAGCTTGTCAGGGAAGGGCGAGCAGTACGTC. The encoded protein is CASSLSGKGEQYV.